A selection of T cell receptor beta chains follows, all from one sample in a study of CD8 T cells in Susac syndrome. From the immunoSEQ multiplex PCR reads, TCRdb called clonotypes with MiXCR, one entry per CDR3 protein. The sample yields about 80,000 distinct CDR3 sequences, approximately 93% seen once. Material for sequencing was CD8+ T cells from PBMCs. The source is a human donor with Susac syndrome. Each CDR3 is given with its conserved first and last residue. Each record gives: J gene, V gene, CDR3 protein.

TRBJ2-3 TRBV6-5 CASRIGQNQNTQYF
TRBJ2-7 TRBV7-9 CASSLGGAVYEQYF
TRBJ2-5 TRBV13 CASSHTGQETQYF
TRBJ1-1 TRBV5-1 CASSIQGGTEAFF
TRBJ2-5 TRBV2 CASSAGVRETQYF
TRBJ2-1 TRBV5-6 CASSLASGAYNEQFF
TRBJ1-2 TRBV5-6 CASCILIGDTFYGYTF
TRBJ2-1 TRBV7-9 CASSLGTSSYNEQFF
TRBJ2-6 TRBV12-3/TRBV12-4 CASSWWQSGANVLTF
TRBJ2-7 TRBV7-6 CASSPGGAPSADEQYF
TRBJ2-1 TRBV27 CASSFAGGPLNEQFF
TRBJ2-7 TRBV28 CASSWTEAYEQYF
TRBJ2-3 TRBV3-1 CASGLTDTQYF
TRBJ1-2 TRBV13 CASSAGTGDYNYGYTF
TRBJ1-4 TRBV25-1 CASSSPYNLGGEKLFF
TRBJ2-2 TRBV6-2/TRBV6-3 CASLRQGGGTGELFF
TRBJ2-7 TRBV25-1 CASRDRGPDEQYF